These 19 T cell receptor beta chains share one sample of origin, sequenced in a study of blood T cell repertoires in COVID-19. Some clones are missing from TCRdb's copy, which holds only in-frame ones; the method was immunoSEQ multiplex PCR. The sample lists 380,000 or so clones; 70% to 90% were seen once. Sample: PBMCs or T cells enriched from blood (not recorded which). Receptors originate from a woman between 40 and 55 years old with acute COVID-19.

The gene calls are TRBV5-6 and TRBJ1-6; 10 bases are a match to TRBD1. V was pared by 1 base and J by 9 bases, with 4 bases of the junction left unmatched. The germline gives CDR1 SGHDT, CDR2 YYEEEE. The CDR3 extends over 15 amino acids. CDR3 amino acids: CASSLMGQGPSPLHF. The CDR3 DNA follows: TGTGCCAGCAGCTTGATGGGACAGGGGCCTTCACCCCTCCACTTT.

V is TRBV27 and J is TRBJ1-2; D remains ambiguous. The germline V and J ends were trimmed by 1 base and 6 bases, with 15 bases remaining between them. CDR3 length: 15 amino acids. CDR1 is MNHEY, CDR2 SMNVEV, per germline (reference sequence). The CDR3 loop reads CASSLFYSAGNGYTF. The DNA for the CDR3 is TGTGCCAGCAGTTTATTTTACTCGGCCGGGAATGGCTACACCTTC.

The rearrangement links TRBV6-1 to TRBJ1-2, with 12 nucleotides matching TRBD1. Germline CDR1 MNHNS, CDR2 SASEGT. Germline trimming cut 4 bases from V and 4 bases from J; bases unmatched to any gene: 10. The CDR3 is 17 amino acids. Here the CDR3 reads CASSGRDRGQGAYGYTF. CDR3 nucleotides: TGTGCCAGCAGTGGCCGGGACAGGGGGCAAGGGGCCTATGGCTACACCTTC.

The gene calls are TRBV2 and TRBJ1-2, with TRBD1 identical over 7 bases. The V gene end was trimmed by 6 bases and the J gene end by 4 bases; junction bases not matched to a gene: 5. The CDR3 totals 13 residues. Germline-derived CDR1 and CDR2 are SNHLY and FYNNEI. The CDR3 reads CASRTGELYGYTF. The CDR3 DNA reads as TGTGCCAGCAGAACAGGGGAACTCTATGGCTACACCTTC.

The chain's CDR3 is CASSRLAGGPGEVNNEQFF. In DNA form, the CDR3 reads TGTGCCAGCAGTCGACTAGCGGGGGGGCCAGGGGAGGTTAACAATGAGCAGTTCTTC. The V and J genes are TRBV27 and TRBJ2-1; TRBD2 aligns across 14 bases. The CDR3 is 19 amino acids. CDR1 and CDR2 from the germline V gene are MNHEY and SMNVEV (reference sequence). The V and J ends lost 5 bases and 5 bases, in that order; junction bases with no gene match: 14.

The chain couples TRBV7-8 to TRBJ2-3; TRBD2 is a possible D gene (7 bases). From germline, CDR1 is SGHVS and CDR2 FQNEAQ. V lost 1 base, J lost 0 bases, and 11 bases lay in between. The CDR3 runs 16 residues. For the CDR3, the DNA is TGTGCCAGCAGCTTAGAGGCGGGGGCTAGCACAGATACGCAGTATTTT. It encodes CASSLEAGASTDTQYF.

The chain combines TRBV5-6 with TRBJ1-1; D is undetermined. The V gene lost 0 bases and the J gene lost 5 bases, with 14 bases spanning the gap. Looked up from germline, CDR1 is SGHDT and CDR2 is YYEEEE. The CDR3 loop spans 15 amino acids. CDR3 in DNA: TGTGCCAGCAGCTTGGTTGGCAGGCCCACAACTGAAGCTTTCTTT. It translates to CASSLVGRPTTEAFF. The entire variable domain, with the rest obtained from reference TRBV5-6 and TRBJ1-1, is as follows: DAGVTQSPTHLIKTRGQQVTLRCSPKSGHDTVSWYQQALGQGPQFIFQYYEEEERQRGNFPDRFSGHQFPNYSSELNVNALLLGDSALYLCASSLVGRPTTEAFFGQGTRLTVV.

This chain's CDR3 is CASSYRTGFSYNEQFF. CDR3 DNA: TGTGCCAGCAGTTACCGGACAGGTTTTTCCTACAATGAGCAGTTCTTC. The J gene is TRBJ2-1, the V gene TRBV6-2 or TRBV6-3; TRBD1 matches at 7 bases. This CDR3 has 16 amino acids. J lost 1 base, V lost 2 bases, and 5 bases had no gene match. The germline CDR1 and CDR2 sequences are MNHEY and SVGEGT.

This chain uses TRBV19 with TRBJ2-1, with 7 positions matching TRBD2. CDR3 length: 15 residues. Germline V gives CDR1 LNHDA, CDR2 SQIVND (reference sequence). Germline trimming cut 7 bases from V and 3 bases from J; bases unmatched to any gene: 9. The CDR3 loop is CASIGGSPYYNEQFF. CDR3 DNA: TGTGCCAGTATAGGCGGGAGCCCATACTACAATGAGCAGTTCTTC.

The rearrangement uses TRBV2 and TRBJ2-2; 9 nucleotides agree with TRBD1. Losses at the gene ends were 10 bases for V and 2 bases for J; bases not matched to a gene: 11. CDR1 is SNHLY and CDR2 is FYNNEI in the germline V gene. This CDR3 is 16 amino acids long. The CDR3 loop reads CATKGGGQGNTGELFF. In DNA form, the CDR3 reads TGTGCCACCAAGGGGGGGGGACAGGGCAACACCGGGGAGCTGTTTTTT.

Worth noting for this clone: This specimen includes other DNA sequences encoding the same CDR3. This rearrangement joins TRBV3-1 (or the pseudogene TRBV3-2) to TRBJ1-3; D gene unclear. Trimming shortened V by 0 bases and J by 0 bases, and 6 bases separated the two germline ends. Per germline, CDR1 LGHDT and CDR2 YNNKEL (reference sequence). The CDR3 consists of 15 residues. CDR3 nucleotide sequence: TGTGCCAGCAGCCAAGACCTTAACTCTGGAAACACCATATATTTT. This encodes CASSQDLNSGNTIYF.

Written as DNA, the CDR3 is TGCGCCAGCAGCCGGACAGGGGGCGTTACCGGTATGTCCTATGGCTACACCTTC. Amino acids: CASSRTGGVTGMSYGYTF. The V gene is TRBV4-1, the J gene TRBJ1-2; TRBD1 matches at 11 bases. This CDR3 is built from 18 residues. CDR1 and CDR2 from the germline V gene are MGHRA and YSYEKL. The V and J ends lost 4 bases and 4 bases, in that order; junction bases with no gene match: 14.

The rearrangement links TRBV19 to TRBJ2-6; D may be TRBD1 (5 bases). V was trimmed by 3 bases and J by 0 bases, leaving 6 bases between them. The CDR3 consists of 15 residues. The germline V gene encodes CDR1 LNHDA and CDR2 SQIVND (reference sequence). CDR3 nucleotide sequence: TGTGCCAGTAGTATTAGGGGCTCTGGGGCCAACGTCCTGACTTTC. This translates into CASSIRGSGANVLTF.

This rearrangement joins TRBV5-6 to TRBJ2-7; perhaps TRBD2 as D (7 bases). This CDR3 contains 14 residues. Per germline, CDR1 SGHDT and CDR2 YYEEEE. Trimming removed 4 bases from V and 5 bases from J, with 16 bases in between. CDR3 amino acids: CASSVTGTIHEQYF. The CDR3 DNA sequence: TGTGCCAGCAGCGTAACAGGGACTATCCACGAGCAGTACTTC.

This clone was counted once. The CDR3 nucleotides read TGTGCCAGCAGCCCTTACTCGATGACTGAAGCTTTCTTT. Translating gives CASSPYSMTEAFF. The chain uses TRBV7-8 and TRBJ1-1, with D hard to call. The CDR3 covers 13 residues. Between the trimmed V and J ends, which lost 5 bases and 5 bases, there was a span of 12 bases. Germline CDR1 is SGHVS and CDR2 is FQNEAQ.

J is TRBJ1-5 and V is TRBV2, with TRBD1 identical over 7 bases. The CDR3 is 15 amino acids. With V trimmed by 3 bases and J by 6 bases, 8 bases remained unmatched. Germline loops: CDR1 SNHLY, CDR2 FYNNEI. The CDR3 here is CASSELTGRSQPQHF. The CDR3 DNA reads TGTGCCAGCAGTGAGCTGACAGGGCGAAGTCAGCCCCAGCATTTT.

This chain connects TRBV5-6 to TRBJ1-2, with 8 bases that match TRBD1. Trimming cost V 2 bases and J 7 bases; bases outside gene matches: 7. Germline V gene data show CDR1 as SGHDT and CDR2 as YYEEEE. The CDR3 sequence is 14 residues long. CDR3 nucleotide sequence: TGTGCCAGCAGCTTTAGACAGGGGTCGGCTGGCTACACCTTC. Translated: CASSFRQGSAGYTF.

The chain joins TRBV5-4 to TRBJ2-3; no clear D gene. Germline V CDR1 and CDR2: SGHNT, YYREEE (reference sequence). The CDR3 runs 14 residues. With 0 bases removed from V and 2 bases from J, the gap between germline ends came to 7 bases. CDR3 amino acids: CASSLVSTTDTQYF. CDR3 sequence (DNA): TGTGCCAGCAGCTTGGTGTCTACCACAGATACGCAGTATTTT.

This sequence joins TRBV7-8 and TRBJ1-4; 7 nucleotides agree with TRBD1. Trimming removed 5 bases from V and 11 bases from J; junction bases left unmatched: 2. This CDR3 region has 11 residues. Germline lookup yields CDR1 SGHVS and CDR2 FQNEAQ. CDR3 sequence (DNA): TGTGCCAGCAGCCAGGGACAGAAACTGTTTTTT. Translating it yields CASSQGQKLFF.